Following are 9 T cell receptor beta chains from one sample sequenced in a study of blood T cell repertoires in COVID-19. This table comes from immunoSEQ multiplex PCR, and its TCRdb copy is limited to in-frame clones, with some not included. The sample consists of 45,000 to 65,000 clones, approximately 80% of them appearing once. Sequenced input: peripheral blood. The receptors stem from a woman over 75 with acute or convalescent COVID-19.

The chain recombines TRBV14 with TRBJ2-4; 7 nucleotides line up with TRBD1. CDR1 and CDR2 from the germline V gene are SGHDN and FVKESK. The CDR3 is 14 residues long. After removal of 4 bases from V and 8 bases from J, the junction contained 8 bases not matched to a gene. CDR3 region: CASSRRQGADIQYF. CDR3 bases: TGTGCCAGCAGCCGCCGACAGGGTGCGGACATTCAGTACTTC. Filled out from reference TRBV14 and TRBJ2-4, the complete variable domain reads EAGVTQFPSHSVIEKGQTVTLRCDPISGHDNLYWYRRVMGKEIKFLLHFVKESKQDESGMPNNRFLAERTGGTYSTLKVQPAELEDSGVYFCASSRRQGADIQYFGAGTRLSVL.

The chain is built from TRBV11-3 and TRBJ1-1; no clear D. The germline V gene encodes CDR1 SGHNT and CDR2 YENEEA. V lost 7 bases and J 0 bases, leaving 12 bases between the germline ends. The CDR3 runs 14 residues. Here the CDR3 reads CASTDTYMNTEAFF. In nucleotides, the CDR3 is TGTGCCAGCACCGACACTTACATGAACACTGAAGCTTTCTTT.

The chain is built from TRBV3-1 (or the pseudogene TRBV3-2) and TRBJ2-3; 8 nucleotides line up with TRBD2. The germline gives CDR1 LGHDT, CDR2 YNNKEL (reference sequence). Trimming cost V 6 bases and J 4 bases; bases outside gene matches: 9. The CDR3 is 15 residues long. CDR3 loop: CASRLLAAGADTQYF. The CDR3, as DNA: TGTGCCAGCAGGCTACTAGCGGCCGGCGCAGATACGCAGTATTTT.

CDR3 sequence (DNA): TGTGCCAGTAGTATGAGAGCTAACGACAATGAGCAGTTCTTC. It encodes CASSMRANDNEQFF. V is TRBV19 and J is TRBJ2-1; D uncertain. Trimming pared 3 bases from V and 5 bases from J, leaving 11 bases between. The CDR3 totals 14 residues. The germline V gene encodes CDR1 LNHDA and CDR2 SQIVND (reference sequence).

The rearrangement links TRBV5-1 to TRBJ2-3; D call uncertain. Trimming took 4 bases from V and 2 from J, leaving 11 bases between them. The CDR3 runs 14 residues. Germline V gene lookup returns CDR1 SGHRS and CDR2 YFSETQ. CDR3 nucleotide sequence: TGCGCCAGCAGCCAAAATGAGGCCACAGATACGCAGTATTTT. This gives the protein CASSQNEATDTQYF.

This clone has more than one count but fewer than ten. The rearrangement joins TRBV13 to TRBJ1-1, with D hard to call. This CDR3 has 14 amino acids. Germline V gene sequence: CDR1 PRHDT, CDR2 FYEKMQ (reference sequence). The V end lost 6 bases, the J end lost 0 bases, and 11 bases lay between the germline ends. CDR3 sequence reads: CASSPKSVNTEAFF. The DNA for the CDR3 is TGTGCCAGCAGTCCAAAATCGGTGAACACTGAAGCTTTCTTT.

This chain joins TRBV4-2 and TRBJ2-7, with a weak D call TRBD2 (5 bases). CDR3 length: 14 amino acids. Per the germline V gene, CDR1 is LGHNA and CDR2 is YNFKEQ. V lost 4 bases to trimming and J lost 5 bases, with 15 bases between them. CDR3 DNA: TGTGCCAGCAGCCCACTAGTATATGGGGACGAGCAGTACTTC. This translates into CASSPLVYGDEQYF.

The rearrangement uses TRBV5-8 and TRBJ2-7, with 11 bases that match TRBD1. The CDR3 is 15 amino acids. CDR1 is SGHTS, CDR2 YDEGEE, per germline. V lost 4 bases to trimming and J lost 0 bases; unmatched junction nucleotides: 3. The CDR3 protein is CASSPGTGGSYEQYF. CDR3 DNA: TGTGCCAGCAGCCCTGGGACAGGGGGCTCCTACGAGCAGTACTTC.

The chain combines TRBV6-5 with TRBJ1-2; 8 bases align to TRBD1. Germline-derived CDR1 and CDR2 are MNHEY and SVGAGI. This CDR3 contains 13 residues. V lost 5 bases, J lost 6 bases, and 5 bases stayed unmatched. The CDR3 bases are TGTGCCAGCAGTCTACAGGGGGGCGATGGCTACACCTTC. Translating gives CASSLQGGDGYTF.